The rows below give T cell receptor beta chains drawn from one sample of a study of control samples from healthy donors and cancer patients. Some clones are missing from TCRdb's copy, which holds only in-frame ones; the method was immunoSEQ multiplex PCR. Among 150,000 to 200,000 clones listed, roughly 94% were seen once. The sample was PBMCs. The receptors derive from a man aged 55 to 69 with colorectal cancer. Each CDR3 is given with its conserved first and last residue. Each record gives: clone size, D gene, V gene, J gene, CDR3 DNA, CDR3 protein. A D gene is named only where the DNA matches it firmly. Size is omitted from some rows. Given values are once, few, many or a class for expanded clones.

>NA|TRBD1|TRBV3-1/TRBV3-2|TRBJ1-2
TGTGCCAGCAGCCTCAGGGGGGCAGAAGGCTACACCTTC
CASSLRGAEGYTF
>NA|NA|TRBV28|TRBJ1-2
TGTGCCAGCAGCCCTGACGGGAAGTGGGGCTACACCTTC
CASSPDGKWGYTF
>once|TRBD2|TRBV6-4|TRBJ2-1
TGTGCCAGCAGTGAGCGGGGGGGCGCTTACAATGAGCAGTTCTTC
CASSERGGAYNEQFF
>NA|NA|TRBV6-5|TRBJ2-7
TGTGCCAGCAGTTTCAATCGACAGGCCCACGAGCAGTACTTC
CASSFNRQAHEQYF
>NA|NA|TRBV19|TRBJ1-1
TGTGCCAGTAGTTATGACAGGAACACTGAAGCTTTCTTT
CASSYDRNTEAFF
>NA|NA|TRBV5-1|TRBJ1-2
TGCGCCAGCAGCATGGACGGGGCGTATGGCTACACCTTC
CASSMDGAYGYTF
>NA|TRBD1|TRBV18|TRBJ1-1
TGTGCCAGCTCACCGACAGGGGGTTACACTGAAGCTTTCTTT
CASSPTGGYTEAFF
>NA|NA|TRBV15|TRBJ2-7
TGTGCCACCAGCAGAGAAGGGATCAGGTCCTACGAGCAGTACTTC
CATSREGIRSYEQYF
>NA|TRBD1|TRBV28|TRBJ2-5
TGTGCCAGCAGTTCCCACCAAGGACAGGGTTCGAAGACCCAGTACTTC
CASSSHQGQGSKTQYF
>NA|NA|TRBV7-9|TRBJ1-5
TGTGCCAGCAGCTCCCCAGGGACCAATCAGCCCCAGCATTTT
CASSSPGTNQPQHF
>NA|NA|TRBV21-1|TRBJ1-6
TGTGCCAGCAGTGTCAGGCCGACCTATAATTCACCCCTCCACTTT
CASSVRPTYNSPLHF
>once|NA|TRBV10-1|TRBJ2-7
TGCGCCAGCAGTGAAACTTACGGCTACGAGCAGTACTTC
CASSETYGYEQYF
>NA|TRBD1|TRBV2|TRBJ1-1
TGTGCCAGCAGGGGGGACAGGACCGAAGCTTTCTTT
CASRGDRTEAFF
>NA|NA|TRBV23-1|TRBJ1-5
TGCGCCAGCAGCCCAATGTGGCATCGCAATCAGCCCCAGCATTTT
CASSPMWHRNQPQHF
>NA|NA|TRBV6-5|TRBJ2-7
TGTGCCAGCAAGGCTGGGGCCGGGGAGCAGTACTTC
CASKAGAGEQYF
>NA|NA|TRBV19|TRBJ2-6
TGTGCCAGTAGAAAGGTGGGGGCCTCTGGGGCCAACGTCCTGACTTTC
CASRKVGASGANVLTF
>NA|NA|TRBV5-1|TRBJ1-1
TGCGCCAGCAGCAGGGGCGTGAACACTGAAGCTTTCTTT
CASSRGVNTEAFF
>NA|NA|TRBV5-6|TRBJ2-7
TGTGCCAGCAGCTACGGGACTCACTTCTCCTACGAGCAGTACTTC
CASSYGTHFSYEQYF
>NA|NA|TRBV5-1|TRBJ2-2
TGCGCCAGCAGCTTGGACTACCGGAACACCGGGGAGCTGTTTTTT
CASSLDYRNTGELFF
>NA|NA|TRBV6-1|TRBJ1-2
TGTGCCAGCAGTGAACAAAAGGCAGGGATCTATGGCTACACCTTC
CASSEQKAGIYGYTF
>NA|TRBD2|TRBV27|TRBJ2-3
TGTGCCAGCAGTTTAGGGACTAGCGGCGCAGATACGCAGTATTTT
CASSLGTSGADTQYF
>NA|NA|TRBV2|TRBJ2-2
TGTGCCAGCAGTGGGACAGTTACCGTATGGGGGGAGCTGTTTTTT
CASSGTVTVWGELFF
>NA|TRBD1|TRBV6-5|TRBJ1-3
TGTGCCAGCAGTTCAGGGGGCGGGAGAAACACCATATATTTT
CASSSGGGRNTIYF
>once|NA|TRBV7-9|TRBJ2-5
TGTGCCAGCAGCTTGCGACGGGATCAAGAGACCCAGTACTTC
CASSLRRDQETQYF
>NA|TRBD1|TRBV5-1|TRBJ1-3
TGCGCCAGCAGCGAGGACAGGGGGCTCTTTGGAAACACCATATATTTT
CASSEDRGLFGNTIYF
>NA|TRBD2|TRBV27|TRBJ2-7
TGTGCCAGCAGTTTATCCTCCGGGACTATCACCTACGAGCAGTACTTC
CASSLSSGTITYEQYF
>NA|TRBD2|TRBV27|TRBJ2-6
TGTGCCAGCAGTTTCCAAGCTAGCGGGGACGAACCGAGCTCTGGGGCCAACGTCCTGACTTTC
CASSFQASGDEPSSGANVLTF
>NA|TRBD2|TRBV5-1|TRBJ2-6
TGCGCCAGCAGCTTGGATTTAGCGGGGGGCCTCTCTGGGGCCAACGTCCTGACTTTC
CASSLDLAGGLSGANVLTF
>NA|TRBD1|TRBV18|TRBJ2-3
TGTGCCAGCTCACCCGGGGACAGGCCGATCGCAGATACGCAGTATTTT
CASSPGDRPIADTQYF
>NA|TRBD2|TRBV7-2|TRBJ2-3
TGTGCCAGCAGCCGCGGACTAGCGGGGGGGCCTGTGAACACAGATACGCAGTATTTT
CASSRGLAGGPVNTDTQYF
>NA|NA|TRBV6-4|TRBJ1-1
TGTGCCAGCAGTGTCCAGGAGGGGGACACTGAAGCTTTCTTT
CASSVQEGDTEAFF
>few|NA|TRBV7-9|TRBJ1-3
TGTGCCAGCAGCTACTCAACAGGGATGGGAAACACCATATATTTT
CASSYSTGMGNTIYF
>NA|NA|TRBV5-5|TRBJ1-2
TGTGCCAGCAGCAAGACAGTTTATGGCTACACCTTC
CASSKTVYGYTF
>NA|TRBD1|TRBV29-1|TRBJ2-3
TGCAGCGTTGAGCTACAGGGGGAGGGCACAGATACGCAGTATTTT
CSVELQGEGTDTQYF
>NA|TRBD2|TRBV5-1|TRBJ2-1
TGCGCCAGCAGCTTGGAGGGACTAGCGGGGGGCCCGAGCAATGAGCAGTTCTTC
CASSLEGLAGGPSNEQFF
>NA|NA|TRBV27|TRBJ2-1
TGTGCCAGCAGGCGATACAATGAGCAGTTCTTC
CASRRYNEQFF
>NA|TRBD1|TRBV4-3|TRBJ1-3
TGCGCCAGCAGCCCCACGACAGGGGCAGGAAACACCATATATTTT
CASSPTTGAGNTIYF
>NA|TRBD2|TRBV6-5|TRBJ2-3
TGTGCCAGCAGTCTTACTAGCGGAGGAGATACGCAGTATTTT
CASSLTSGGDTQYF
>NA|TRBD1|TRBV5-1|TRBJ1-6
TGCGCCAGCAGCTTGTCGCCCGGGAGGACAGGCGCGAGCTCCTATAATTCACCCCTCCACTTT
CASSLSPGRTGASSYNSPLHF
>NA|NA|TRBV21-1|TRBJ1-6
TGTGCCAGCAGCAAAACAGGACGGGGACCGAGCTCCTATAATTCACCCCTCCACTTT
CASSKTGRGPSSYNSPLHF
>NA|TRBD1|TRBV28|TRBJ2-7
TGTGCCAGCAGTTTATCTGGTGGGGGGACAGGAAGCTACGAGCAGTACTTC
CASSLSGGGTGSYEQYF
>NA|TRBD2|TRBV6-5|TRBJ2-3
TGTGCCAGCAGTTACCGAGCGGGGGGGCCGGGAGATACGCAGTATTTT
CASSYRAGGPGDTQYF
>NA|NA|TRBV5-1|TRBJ1-3
TGCGCCAGCAGCTCCCTACAGGTCGGCCAGGACACCATATATTTT
CASSSLQVGQDTIYF
>NA|NA|TRBV6-1|TRBJ2-5
TGTGCCAGCAGTGAAGGAGGGGAAGGGGAGACCCAGTACTTC
CASSEGGEGETQYF
>NA|NA|TRBV6-6|TRBJ1-6
TGTGCCAGCAGTCTTCTGGACAGAGCGTATAATTCACCCCTCCACTTT
CASSLLDRAYNSPLHF
>NA|NA|TRBV9|TRBJ2-1
TGTGCCAGCAGCGTAGAGAGCGGCTCTTACAATGAGCAGTTCTTC
CASSVESGSYNEQFF
>NA|TRBD1|TRBV10-1|TRBJ1-2
TGCGCCAGCAGTGATCTCGACAGGGACTATGGCTACACCTTC
CASSDLDRDYGYTF
>once|TRBD1|TRBV4-1|TRBJ1-3
TGCGCCAGCAGCCACTGGCAGGGGGTAAACACCATATATTTT
CASSHWQGVNTIYF
>NA|TRBD2|TRBV5-4|TRBJ2-3
TGTGCCAGCAGCTCCGGACTAGCGGGCACAGATACGCAGTATTTT
CASSSGLAGTDTQYF
>NA|NA|TRBV5-4|TRBJ2-7
TGTGCCAGCAGCTTCACAGGGCACCCTCCCGAGCAGTACTTC
CASSFTGHPPEQYF
>NA|NA|TRBV7-9|TRBJ2-5
TGTGCCAGCAGCTTAGAGTCTAACAGGCAAGAGACCCAGTACTTC
CASSLESNRQETQYF
>NA|NA|TRBV9|TRBJ2-7
TGTGCCAGCAGCCGCTTCCCAGAGGAGGGCTACGAGCAGTACTTC
CASSRFPEEGYEQYF
>NA|TRBD1|TRBV5-1|TRBJ1-1
TGCGCCAGCAAGACAGGGGAAAACACTGAAGCTTTCTTT
CASKTGENTEAFF
>once|NA|TRBV18|TRBJ1-6
TGTGCCAGCTCACCGGACAGCTATAATTCACCCCTCCACTTT
CASSPDSYNSPLHF
>once|TRBD1|TRBV11-2|TRBJ1-2
TGTGCCAGCAGCCCGCAGGGGGCATGGGGCTACACCTTC
CASSPQGAWGYTF